A selection of T cell receptor beta chains follows, all from one sample in a study of blood T cell repertoires in COVID-19. Using immunoSEQ multiplex PCR, the repertoire was profiled, and TCRdb retains in-frame clones only, with some absent. The table lists 240,000 or so clones, more than 75% of them singletons, with roughly 1.9% in the top ten. Sequenced: PBMCs or T cells enriched from blood (not recorded which). These receptors all stem from a woman in her forties or fifties who had recovered from COVID-19. Both conserved end residues are part of each CDR3. Fields, in order: J gene, D gene, clone size, V gene, CDR3 DNA, CDR3 protein. D genes are given only for firm matches. Clone size is given for some rows only: seen once, a few or many times, or a class if the clone is expanded.

TRBJ1-3	NA	few	TRBV7-2	TGTGCCAGCAGCTTAGTAGGGGCAGCGGGGGGGTTAGGAAACACCATATATTTT	CASSLVGAAGGLGNTIYF
TRBJ1-1	NA	NA	TRBV9	TGTGCCAGCAGCGTAGGTGGGGCCGAGACTGAAGCTTTCTTT	CASSVGGAETEAFF
TRBJ1-1	TRBD1	NA	TRBV11-3	TGTGCCAGCAGCTTGCGGCAGGACAGGGATGTTGAAGCTTTCTTT	CASSLRQDRDVEAFF
TRBJ1-1	TRBD1	NA	TRBV7-3	TGTGCCAGCAGCTTAACAGGGGGCTCGGTGACTGAAGCTTTCTTT	CASSLTGGSVTEAFF
TRBJ2-1	NA	NA	TRBV7-8	TGTGCCAGCAGCTTACGGTCTTTGAGCTCCTACAATGAGCAGTTCTTC	CASSLRSLSSYNEQFF
TRBJ2-2	NA	NA	TRBV27	TGTGCCAGCAGACAGGGAAACACCGGGGAGCTGTTTTTT	CASRQGNTGELFF
TRBJ2-1	NA	NA	TRBV16	TGTGCCAGCAGCCAATCGGCTAGCAGCGATGAGCAGTTCTTC	CASSQSASSDEQFF
TRBJ1-1	TRBD1	NA	TRBV2	TGTGCCACCTTATCAGGGGGCACTGAAGCTTTCTTT	CATLSGGTEAFF
TRBJ1-6	NA	NA	TRBV19	TGTGCCAGTAGTATAGAGGCCCGACTTAATAATTCACCCCTCCACTTT	CASSIEARLNNSPLHF
TRBJ1-5	NA	NA	TRBV12-3/TRBV12-4	TGTGCCAGTTGTGGGGGGAGGAATCAGCCCCAGCATTTT	CASCGGRNQPQHF
TRBJ1-5	TRBD1	NA	TRBV7-8	TGTGCCAGCAGCTTAGTGCCAGGGGGCATAGGTCAGCCCCAGCATTTT	CASSLVPGGIGQPQHF
TRBJ1-6	NA	NA	TRBV5-6	TGTGCCAGCAGCCCGGGACTAGGGGAGGATTCACCCCTCCACTTT	CASSPGLGEDSPLHF
TRBJ2-1	NA	once	TRBV5-4	TGTGCCAGCAGGAGAGAGGGGACTGGGGATGAGCAGTTCTTC	CASRREGTGDEQFF
TRBJ2-1	TRBD2	NA	TRBV5-8	TGTGCCAGCAGCTCACTAGCGCCTTCCTACAATGAGCAGTTCTTC	CASSSLAPSYNEQFF
TRBJ2-2	NA	NA	TRBV3-1/TRBV3-2	TGTGCCAGCAGCCCCCGCAGGGACACCGGGGAGCTGTTTTTT	CASSPRRDTGELFF
TRBJ1-2	TRBD1	once	TRBV7-2	TGTGCCAGCAGTTGGGACAGGGTAGGAGGCTACACCTTC	CASSWDRVGGYTF
TRBJ2-3	TRBD2	NA	TRBV5-6	TGTGCCAGCAGCCTCAAACTCCTAGCGGACACAGATACGCAGTATTTT	CASSLKLLADTDTQYF
TRBJ1-5	NA	NA	TRBV6-5	TGTGCCAGCAGTAACCGGGGGTACAATCAGCCCCAGCATTTT	CASSNRGYNQPQHF
TRBJ2-7	TRBD2	NA	TRBV4-1	TGCGCCAGCAGCCAGATCTGGCGACTAGCGGGTGGCTACGAGCAGTACTTC	CASSQIWRLAGGYEQYF
TRBJ2-1	TRBD2	NA	TRBV5-1	TGCGCCAGCAGCGGGACTAGCGGGACCCATGAGCAGTTCTTC	CASSGTSGTHEQFF
TRBJ1-1	TRBD1	NA	TRBV4-1	TGCGCCAGCAGCCAACCCAGGGACAGCCAAGAAGCTTTCTTT	CASSQPRDSQEAFF
TRBJ1-1	NA	once	TRBV20-1	TGCAGTGCTAGAGGCCCCCGGCGGGATTTCTTT	CSARGPRRDFF
TRBJ2-3	TRBD2	NA	TRBV6-4	TGTGCCAGCAGGAGTAGCGGGAGGTACGAGGATACGCAGTATTTT	CASRSSGRYEDTQYF
TRBJ1-1	NA	once	TRBV18	TGTGCCAGCTCACCGACAGCCCACACTGAAGCTTTCTTT	CASSPTAHTEAFF
TRBJ2-1	TRBD2	NA	TRBV7-9	TGTGCCAGCAGCTTGGGGACTAGCGGGAGATCAGAACAGTTCTTC	CASSLGTSGRSEQFF
TRBJ1-2	NA	NA	TRBV12-3/TRBV12-4	TGTGCCAGCAGTTTTTCAGTTGGTGGTGGCTACACCTTC	CASSFSVGGGYTF
TRBJ1-2	NA	NA	TRBV6-5	TGTGCCAGCAGTTACTTTGCGATGTATGGCTACACCTTC	CASSYFAMYGYTF